These 13 T cell receptor beta chains came from one sample sequenced in a study of T cells in Graves' hyperthyroidism and ophthalmopathy. Amplified regions were TCR beta CDR3 sequences from RNA transcripts. Carried out on the TCR CDR3, a first-round RT-PCR used the HTBI primer set. TCRdb recomputed calls from the multiplex PCR reads with MiXCR, one row per CDR3 protein. The sample contains about 260,000 distinct CDR3 sequences, approximately 26% of which appear only once. The specimen was blood. These receptors came from a man aged 35 to 55 with Graves' hyperthyroidism that later progressed to Graves' ophthalmopathy.

There are many counts of this clonotype. This sequence joins TRBV6-5 and TRBJ2-7; the D gene is possibly TRBD2 (6 bases). The CDR3 extends over 15 amino acids. Trimming took off 2 bases at V and 1 base at J, with 12 bases between the two ends. CDR1 and CDR2 from the germline V gene are MNHEY and SVGAGI. The CDR3 reads CASSYAGLQSYEQYF. The CDR3 DNA follows: TGTGCCAGCAGTTACGCGGGACTTCAGTCCTACGAGCAGTACTTC.

The sample holds many counts of this clonotype. The gene calls are TRBV24-1 and TRBJ2-5; 7 bases fit TRBD1. The V and J ends lost 5 bases and 4 bases, in that order; junction bases with no gene match: 9. CDR1 and CDR2 (germline): KGHDR, SFDVKD. There are 15 residues in the CDR3. The CDR3 nucleotides read TGTGCCACCAGTGGCGGTTGGACAGGTGTAGAGACCCAGTACTTC. Its translation is CATSGGWTGVETQYF.

The V gene is TRBV27, the J gene TRBJ1-1; D is perhaps TRBD1 (6 bases). With 3 bases removed from V and 1 base from J, the gap between germline ends came to 12 bases. Germline CDR1 and CDR2: MNHEY and SMNVEV (reference sequence). The CDR3 extends over 15 amino acids. CDR3 DNA sequence: TGTGCCAGCAGTTTCGGATGGGGACAGAACACTGAAGCTTTCTTT. Residues: CASSFGWGQNTEAFF.

This clonotype was seen at least ten times. With a much larger clone just one base away, this may be a read error. The rearrangement joins TRBV24-1 to TRBJ1-5; D ambiguous. Germline-derived CDR1 and CDR2 are KGHDR and SFDVKD. V lost 5 bases and J 8 bases, leaving 15 bases between the germline ends. The CDR3 runs to 14 residues. As DNA, the CDR3 is TGTGCCACCAGTGGCTTGATGGACTCCAAGCCCCAGCATTTT. Amino acids: CATSGLMDSKPQHF.

The chain joins TRBV27 to TRBJ1-1; TRBD1 agrees at 11 bases. This CDR3 contains 15 residues. Per the germline V gene, CDR1 is MNHEY and CDR2 is SMNVEV (reference sequence). V lost 7 bases, J lost 5 bases, and 9 bases stayed unmatched. This chain's CDR3 is CASNKGTGGSTEAFF. The CDR3, as DNA: TGTGCCAGCAATAAAGGGACAGGGGGTAGTACTGAAGCTTTCTTT.

The chain carries TRBV6-4 and TRBJ2-2, with 13 bases aligning to TRBD2. The CDR3 extends over 17 amino acids. V lost 2 bases and J lost 7; bases outside the gene matches: 7. CDR1 MRHNA and CDR2 SNTAGT come from the germline V gene. The CDR3 sequence: CASSDTSGRAVDGELFF. The CDR3 region has the DNA TGTGCCAGCAGTGACACTAGCGGGAGGGCCGTGGACGGGGAGCTGTTTTTT.

This clonotype was picked up a small number of times. The chain joins TRBV7-2 to TRBJ2-7; 12 bases align to TRBD2. This CDR3 contains 15 residues. V gave up 1 base and J gave up 4 bases; unmatched junction bases: 2. In germline, CDR1 is SGHTA, CDR2 FQGNSA. CDR3 nucleotides: TGTGCCAGCAGCTTAGGGACTAGCGGGATTTACGAGCAGTACTTC. Residues: CASSLGTSGIYEQYF.

This clonotype was seen many times. The gene calls are TRBV11-2 and TRBJ2-2; 13 bases map to TRBD2. This CDR3 comprises 18 residues. In germline, CDR1 is SGHAT, CDR2 FQNNGV. The J segment lost 3 bases and the V segment lost 3 bases, leaving 7 bases of the junction unmatched. CDR3 sequence reads: CASSLRTSGSVYTGELFF. CDR3 nucleotide sequence: TGTGCCAGCAGCTTGAGGACTAGCGGGAGTGTGTACACCGGGGAGCTGTTTTTT.

In its sample, this clonotype was seen many times. The gene calls are TRBV11-2 and TRBJ2-5; TRBD1 is a possible D gene (6 bases). CDR1 SGHAT and CDR2 FQNNGV come from the germline V gene. The CDR3 has 16 amino acids. The germline V and J ends were trimmed by 1 base and 3 bases, with 15 bases remaining between them. CDR3 sequence (DNA): TGTGCCAGCAGCTTAGTGCAGGGGCTGGGGAAAGAGACCCAGTACTTC. Protein product: CASSLVQGLGKETQYF.

This clonotype is termed medium-sized. The rearrangement joins TRBV28 to TRBJ2-5; TRBD2 aligns across 12 bases. The ends lost 3 bases at V and 0 bases at J; junction bases unmatched: 2. Looked up from germline, CDR1 is MDHEN and CDR2 is SYDVKM. This CDR3 has 16 amino acids. The CDR3 region is CASSFRLAGDQETQYF. The CDR3 DNA reads TGTGCCAGCAGTTTTCGACTAGCGGGAGACCAAGAGACCCAGTACTTC.

This clonotype has ten or more counts. This sequence joins TRBV6-4 and TRBJ1-2; 8 nucleotides align to TRBD1. Per germline, CDR1 MRHNA and CDR2 SNTAGT. V was pared by 8 bases and J by 3 bases, with 8 bases of the junction left unmatched. The CDR3 extends over 14 amino acids. CDR3: CASGMTGDYYGYTF. CDR3 nucleotide sequence: TGTGCCAGCGGAATGACAGGGGACTACTATGGCTACACCTTC.

V usage is TRBV11-2 and J usage is TRBJ2-5; 7 bases line up with TRBD2. The trim removed 3 bases at V and 0 bases at J, leaving 7 bases unmatched. From germline, CDR1 is SGHAT and CDR2 FQNNGV. The CDR3 extends over 16 amino acids. The CDR3 coding sequence is TGTGCCAGCAGCTTGACTAGCCGGTTATACCAAGAGACCCAGTACTTC. Translating it yields CASSLTSRLYQETQYF. Variable domain in full (rest from reference TRBV11-2 and TRBJ2-5): EAGVAQSPRYKIIEKRQSVAFWCNPISGHATLYWYQQILGQGPKLLIQFQNNGVVDDSQLPKDRFSAERLKGVDSTLKIQPAKLEDSAVYLCASSLTSRLYQETQYFGPGTRLLVL.

There are many counts of this clonotype. The chain employs TRBV27 and TRBJ2-7, with D perhaps given as TRBD1 or TRBD2 (5 bases each). Germline V gene lookup returns CDR1 MNHEY and CDR2 SMNVEV (reference sequence). CDR3 size: 14 residues. Trimming shortened V by 4 bases and J by 3 bases, and 13 bases separated the two germline ends. CDR3 amino acids: CASSSVRDGYEQYF. As DNA, the CDR3 is TGTGCCAGCAGTTCCGTCCGGGACGGCTACGAGCAGTACTTC.